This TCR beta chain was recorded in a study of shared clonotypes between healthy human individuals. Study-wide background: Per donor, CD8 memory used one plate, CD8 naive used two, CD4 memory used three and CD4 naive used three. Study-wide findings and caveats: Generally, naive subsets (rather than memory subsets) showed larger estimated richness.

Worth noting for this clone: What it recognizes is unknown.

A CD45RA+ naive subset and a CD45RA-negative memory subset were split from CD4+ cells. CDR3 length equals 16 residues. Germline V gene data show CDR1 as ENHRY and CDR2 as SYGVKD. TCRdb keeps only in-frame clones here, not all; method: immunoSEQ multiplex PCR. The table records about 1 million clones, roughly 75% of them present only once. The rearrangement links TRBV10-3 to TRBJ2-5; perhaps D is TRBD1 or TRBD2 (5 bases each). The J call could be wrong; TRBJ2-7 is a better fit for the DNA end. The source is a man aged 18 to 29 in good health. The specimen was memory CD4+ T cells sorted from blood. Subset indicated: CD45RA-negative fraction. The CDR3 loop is CAISGPGPYSSYEQYF. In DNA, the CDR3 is TGTGCCATCAGTGGACCGGGACCCTACTCCTCCTACGAGCAGTACTTC.